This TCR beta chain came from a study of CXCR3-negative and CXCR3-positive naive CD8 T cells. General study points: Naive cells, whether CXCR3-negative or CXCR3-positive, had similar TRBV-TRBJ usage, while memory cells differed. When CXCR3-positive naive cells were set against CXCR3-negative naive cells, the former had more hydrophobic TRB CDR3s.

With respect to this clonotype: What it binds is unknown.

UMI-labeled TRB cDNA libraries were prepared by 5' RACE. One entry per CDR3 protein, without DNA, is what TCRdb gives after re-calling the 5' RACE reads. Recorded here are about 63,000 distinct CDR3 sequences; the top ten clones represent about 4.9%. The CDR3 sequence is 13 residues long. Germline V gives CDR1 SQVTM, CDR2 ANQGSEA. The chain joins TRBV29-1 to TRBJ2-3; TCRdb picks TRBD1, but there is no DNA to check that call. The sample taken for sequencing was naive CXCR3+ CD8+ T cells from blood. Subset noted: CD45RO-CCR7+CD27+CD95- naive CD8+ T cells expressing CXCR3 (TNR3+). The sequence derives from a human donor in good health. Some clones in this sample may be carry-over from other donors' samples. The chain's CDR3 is CSVDWSPPDTQYF.